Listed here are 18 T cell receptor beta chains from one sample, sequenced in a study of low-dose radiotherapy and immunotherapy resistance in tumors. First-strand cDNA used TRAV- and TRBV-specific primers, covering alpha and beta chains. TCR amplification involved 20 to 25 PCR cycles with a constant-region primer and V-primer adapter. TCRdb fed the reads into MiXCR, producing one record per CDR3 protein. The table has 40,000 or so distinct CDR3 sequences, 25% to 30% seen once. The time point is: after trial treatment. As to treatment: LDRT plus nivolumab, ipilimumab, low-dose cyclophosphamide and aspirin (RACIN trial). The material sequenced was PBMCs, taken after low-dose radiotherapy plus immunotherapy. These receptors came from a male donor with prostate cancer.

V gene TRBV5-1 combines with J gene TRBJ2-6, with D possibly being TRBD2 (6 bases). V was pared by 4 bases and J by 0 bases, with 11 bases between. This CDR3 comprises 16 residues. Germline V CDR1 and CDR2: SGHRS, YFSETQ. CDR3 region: CASSKAGFSGANVLTF. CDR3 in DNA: TGCGCCAGCAGCAAGGCGGGGTTCTCTGGGGCCAACGTCCTGACTTTC.

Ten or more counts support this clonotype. This chain's CDR3 is CASSLGGRGETGWGTDTQYF. The CDR3 coding sequence is TGTGCCAGCAGCTTAGGTGGAAGAGGAGAAACGGGTTGGGGCACAGATACGCAGTATTTT. The rearrangement joins TRBV7-8 to TRBJ2-3; D gene ambiguous. Germline V gene lookup returns CDR1 SGHVS and CDR2 FQNEAQ. V was clipped by 1 base and J by 1 base, with 24 bases between them. The CDR3 covers 20 residues. Variable domain in full (rest from reference TRBV7-8 and TRBJ2-3): GAGVSQSPRYKVAKRGQDVALRCDPISGHVSLFWYQQALGQGPEFLTYFQNEAQLDKSGLPSDRFFAERPEGSVSTLKIQRTQQEDSAVYLCASSLGGRGETGWGTDTQYFGPGTRLTVL.

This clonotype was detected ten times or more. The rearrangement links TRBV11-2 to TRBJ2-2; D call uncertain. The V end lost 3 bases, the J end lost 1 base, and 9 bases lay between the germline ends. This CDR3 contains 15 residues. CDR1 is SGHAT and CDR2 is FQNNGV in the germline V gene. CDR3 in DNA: TGTGCCAGCAGCTTGAAACCCATGAACACCGGGGAGCTGTTTTTT. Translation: CASSLKPMNTGELFF.

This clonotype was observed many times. The CDR3 loop reads CASSSRQGAGEKLFF. The CDR3 DNA follows: TGTGCCAGCAGCTCCCGACAGGGGGCTGGGGAAAAACTGTTTTTT. The chain uses TRBV7-8 and TRBJ1-4, with 10 nucleotides matching TRBD1. V was clipped by 4 bases and J by 8 bases; unmatched bases: 7. Per germline, CDR1 SGHVS and CDR2 FQNEAQ. The CDR3 is made up of 15 amino acids.

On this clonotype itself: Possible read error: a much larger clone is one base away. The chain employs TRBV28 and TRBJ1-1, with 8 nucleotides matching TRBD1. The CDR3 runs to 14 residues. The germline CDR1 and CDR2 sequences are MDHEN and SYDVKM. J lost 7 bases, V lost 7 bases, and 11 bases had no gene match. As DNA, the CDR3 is TGTGCCAGCAACACGGGACAGGTTCATGGTGAAGCTTTCTTT. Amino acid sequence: CASNTGQVHGEAFF.

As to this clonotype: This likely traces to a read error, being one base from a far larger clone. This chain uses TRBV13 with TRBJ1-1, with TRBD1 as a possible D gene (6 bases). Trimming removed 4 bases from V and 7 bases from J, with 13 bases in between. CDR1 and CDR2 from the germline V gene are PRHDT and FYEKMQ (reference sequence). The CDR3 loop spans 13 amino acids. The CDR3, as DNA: TGTGCCAGCAGCTCCCCCGACAGGCTTGAAGCTTTCTTT. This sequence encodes CASSSPDRLEAFF.

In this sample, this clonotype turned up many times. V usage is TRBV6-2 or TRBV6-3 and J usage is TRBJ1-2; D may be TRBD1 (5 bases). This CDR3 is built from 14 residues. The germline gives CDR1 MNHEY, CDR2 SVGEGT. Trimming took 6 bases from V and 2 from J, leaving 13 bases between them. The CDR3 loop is CASRDSGLNYGYTF. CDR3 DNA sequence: TGTGCCAGCAGAGACAGTGGCCTAAACTATGGCTACACCTTC.

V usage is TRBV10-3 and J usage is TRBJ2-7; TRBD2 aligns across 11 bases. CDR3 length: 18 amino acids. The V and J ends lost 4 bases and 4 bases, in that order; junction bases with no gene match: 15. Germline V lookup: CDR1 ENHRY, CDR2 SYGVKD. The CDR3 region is CAISAPFETSGTSYEQYF. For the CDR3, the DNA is TGTGCCATCAGTGCCCCCTTCGAGACTAGCGGGACTAGTTACGAGCAGTACTTC.

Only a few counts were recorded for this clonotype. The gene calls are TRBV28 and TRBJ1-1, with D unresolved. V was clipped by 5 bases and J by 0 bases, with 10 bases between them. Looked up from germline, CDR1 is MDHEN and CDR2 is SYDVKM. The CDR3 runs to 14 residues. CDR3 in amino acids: CASSRAGMNTEAFF. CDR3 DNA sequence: TGTGCCAGCAGTCGCGCCGGGATGAACACTGAAGCTTTCTTT. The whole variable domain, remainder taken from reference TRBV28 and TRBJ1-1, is DVKVTQSSRYLVKRTGEKVFLECVQDMDHENMFWYRQDPGLGLRLIYFSYDVKMKEKGDIPEGYSVSREKKERFSLILESASTNQTSMYLCASSRAGMNTEAFFGQGTRLTVV.

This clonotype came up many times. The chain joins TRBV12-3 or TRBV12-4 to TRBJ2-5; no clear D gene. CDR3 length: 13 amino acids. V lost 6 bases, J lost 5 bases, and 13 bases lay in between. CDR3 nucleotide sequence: TGTGCCAGCAGCGCCCAGCTAGTTGAGACCCAGTACTTC. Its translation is CASSAQLVETQYF.

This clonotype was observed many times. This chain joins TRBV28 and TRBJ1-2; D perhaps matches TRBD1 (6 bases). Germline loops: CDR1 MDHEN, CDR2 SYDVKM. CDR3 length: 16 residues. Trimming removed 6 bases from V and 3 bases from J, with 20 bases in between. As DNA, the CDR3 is TGTGCCAGCAGCTGGGGGGCAGGGGCGCGCTACTATGGCTACACCTTC. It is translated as CASSWGAGARYYGYTF.

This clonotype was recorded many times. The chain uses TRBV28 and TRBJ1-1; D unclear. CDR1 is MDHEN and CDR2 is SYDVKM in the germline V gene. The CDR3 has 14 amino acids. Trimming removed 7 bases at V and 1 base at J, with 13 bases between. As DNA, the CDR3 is TGTGCCAGCATAAGAGGATTGGGGAACACTGAAGCTTTCTTT. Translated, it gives CASIRGLGNTEAFF.

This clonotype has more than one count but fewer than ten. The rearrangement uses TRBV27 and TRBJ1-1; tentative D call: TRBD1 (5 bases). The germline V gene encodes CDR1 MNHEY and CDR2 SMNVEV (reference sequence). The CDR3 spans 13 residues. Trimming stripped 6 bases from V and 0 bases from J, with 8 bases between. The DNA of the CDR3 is TGTGCCAGCAGACCGACAGTGAACACTGAAGCTTTCTTT. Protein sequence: CASRPTVNTEAFF.

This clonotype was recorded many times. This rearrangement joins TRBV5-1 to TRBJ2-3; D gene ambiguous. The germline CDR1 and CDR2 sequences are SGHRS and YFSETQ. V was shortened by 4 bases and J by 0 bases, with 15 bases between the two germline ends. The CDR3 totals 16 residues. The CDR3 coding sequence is TGCGCCAGCAGCACCCGACACGGCTCTAGCACAGATACGCAGTATTTT. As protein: CASSTRHGSSTDTQYF.

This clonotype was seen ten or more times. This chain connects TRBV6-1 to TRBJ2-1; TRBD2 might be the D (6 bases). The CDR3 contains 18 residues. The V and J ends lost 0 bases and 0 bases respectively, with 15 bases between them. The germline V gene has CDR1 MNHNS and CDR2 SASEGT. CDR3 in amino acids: CASSEAPLASISYNEQFF. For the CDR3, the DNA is TGTGCCAGCAGTGAAGCCCCCCTAGCGTCGATCTCCTACAATGAGCAGTTCTTC.

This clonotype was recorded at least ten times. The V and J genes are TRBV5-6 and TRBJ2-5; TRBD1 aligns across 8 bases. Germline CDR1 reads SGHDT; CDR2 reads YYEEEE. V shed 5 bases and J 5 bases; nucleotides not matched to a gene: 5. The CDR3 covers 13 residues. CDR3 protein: CASSTDRAETQYF. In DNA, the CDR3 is TGTGCCAGCAGTACGGACAGGGCCGAGACCCAGTACTTC.

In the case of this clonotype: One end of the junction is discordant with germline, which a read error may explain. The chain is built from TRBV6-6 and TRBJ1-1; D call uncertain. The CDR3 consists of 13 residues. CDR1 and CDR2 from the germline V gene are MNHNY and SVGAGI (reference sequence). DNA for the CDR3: TGCGCCAGCAGTTACCGCAGGAGCACTGAAGCTTTCTTT. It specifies CASSYRRSTEAFF.

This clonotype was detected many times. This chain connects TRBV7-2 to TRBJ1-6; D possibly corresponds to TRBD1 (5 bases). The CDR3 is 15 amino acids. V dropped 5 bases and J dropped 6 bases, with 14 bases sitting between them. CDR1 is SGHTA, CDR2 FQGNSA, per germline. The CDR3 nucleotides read TGTGCCAGCAGCCCCGTCGGGGGGTCTAATTCACCCCTCCACTTT. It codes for CASSPVGGSNSPLHF.